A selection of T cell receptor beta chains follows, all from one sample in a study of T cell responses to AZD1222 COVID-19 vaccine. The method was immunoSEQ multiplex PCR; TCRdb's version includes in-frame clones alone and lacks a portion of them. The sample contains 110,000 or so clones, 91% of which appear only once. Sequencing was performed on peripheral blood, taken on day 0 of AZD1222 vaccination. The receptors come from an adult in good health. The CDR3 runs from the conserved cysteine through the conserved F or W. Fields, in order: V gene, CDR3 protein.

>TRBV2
CASSPFLNQPQHF
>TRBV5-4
CASSLGARGLSEQYF
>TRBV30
CAWSYGPLPGELFF
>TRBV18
CASSRAQFSYEQYF
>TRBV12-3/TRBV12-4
CASSSDVSQPQHF
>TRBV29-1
CSGGLAGLTGELFF
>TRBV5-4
CASSFEALATQYF
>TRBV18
CASSPSPGVDYGYTF
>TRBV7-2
CASSLFNRGQETQYF
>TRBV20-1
CSAPVIEKLFF
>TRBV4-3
CASSQDWGAGSYEQYF
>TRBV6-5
CASTVAGIGQFF